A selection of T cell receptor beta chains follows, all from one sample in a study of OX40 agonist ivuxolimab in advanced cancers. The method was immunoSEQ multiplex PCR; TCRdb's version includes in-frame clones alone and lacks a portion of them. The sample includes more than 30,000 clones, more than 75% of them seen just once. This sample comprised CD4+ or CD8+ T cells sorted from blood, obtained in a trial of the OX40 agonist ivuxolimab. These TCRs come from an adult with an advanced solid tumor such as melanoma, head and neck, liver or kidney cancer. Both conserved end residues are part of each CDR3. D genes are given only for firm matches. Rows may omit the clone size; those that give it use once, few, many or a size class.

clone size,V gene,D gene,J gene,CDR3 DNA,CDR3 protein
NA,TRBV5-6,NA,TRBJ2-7,TGTGCCAGCAGCTTAGGTCTAGAACCCCTCTACGAGCAGTACTTC,CASSLGLEPLYEQYF
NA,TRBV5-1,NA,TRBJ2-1,TGCGCCAGCAGCTCCGCTAGCCCTAGCTCCTACAATGAGCAGTTCTTC,CASSSASPSSYNEQFF
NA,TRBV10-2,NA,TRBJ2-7,TGCGCCAGCAGTGGGTCAACCTACGAGCAGTACTTC,CASSGSTYEQYF
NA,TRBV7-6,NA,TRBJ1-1,TGTGCCAGCAGCTTATTAAGGGAGGGGATGAACACTGAAGCTTTCTTT,CASSLLREGMNTEAFF
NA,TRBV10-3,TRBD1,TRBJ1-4,TGTGCCATCAGTGAACGACAGGGGCAAAATGAAAAACTGTTTTTT,CAISERQGQNEKLFF
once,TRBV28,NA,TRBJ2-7,TGTGCCAGCAGTTTAATGGCAGCTTCCTACGAGCAGTACTTC,CASSLMAASYEQYF
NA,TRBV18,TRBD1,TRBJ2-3,TGTGCCAGCTCAGGGGACAGGGCCACAGATACGCAGTATTTT,CASSGDRATDTQYF
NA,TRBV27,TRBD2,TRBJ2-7,TGTGCCAGCAGCCAGGTAGCGGGGGCTGTGGGGTACTTC,CASSQVAGAVGYF
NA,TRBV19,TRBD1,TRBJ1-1,TGTGCCAGTAGTCCAACAGGGGGCGGGTACACTGAAGCTTTCTTT,CASSPTGGGYTEAFF
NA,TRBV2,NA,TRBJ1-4,TGTGCCAGCAGTACTGGTTTGAATGAAAAACTGTTTTTT,CASSTGLNEKLFF
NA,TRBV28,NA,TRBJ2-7,TGTGCCGGAGGGTCCGGGACCTATATCTACGAGCAGTACTTC,CAGGSGTYIYEQYF
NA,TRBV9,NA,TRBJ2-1,TGTGCCAGCAGCGTAGTGGTAGCGGACAATGAGCAGTTCTTC,CASSVVVADNEQFF
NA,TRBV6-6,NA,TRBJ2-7,TGTGCCAGCAGTTTAAACTACGAGCAGTACTTC,CASSLNYEQYF
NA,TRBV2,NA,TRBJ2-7,TGTGCCAGCAGTCGATTACAGGGACACGAGCAGTACTTC,CASSRLQGHEQYF
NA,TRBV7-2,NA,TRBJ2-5,TGTGCCAGCAGCCCAGGGTTTGGCCAGCAAGAGACCCAGTACTTC,CASSPGFGQQETQYF
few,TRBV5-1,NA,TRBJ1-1,TGCGCCAGCAGCTTGGCCGGAATCACTGAAGCTTTCTTT,CASSLAGITEAFF
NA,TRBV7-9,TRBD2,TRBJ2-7,TGTGCCAGCAGCGGGAGGGCGATCTACGAGCAGTACTTC,CASSGRAIYEQYF
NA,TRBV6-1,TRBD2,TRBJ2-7,TGTGCCAGCAATGAACTAGCGGGGGCCACCTACGAGCAGTACTTC,CASNELAGATYEQYF
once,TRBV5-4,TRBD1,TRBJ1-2,TGTGCCAGCAGCTATACAGGGGACTATGGCTACACCTTC,CASSYTGDYGYTF
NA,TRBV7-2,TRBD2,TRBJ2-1,TGTGCCAGCAGCCCCCTAGCGGGACCCTATGAGCAGTTCTTC,CASSPLAGPYEQFF
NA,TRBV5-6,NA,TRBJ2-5,TGTGCCAGCAGCCTACAAGGGACCCAGTACTTC,CASSLQGTQYF
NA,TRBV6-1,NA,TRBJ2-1,TGTGCCAGCAGTACGTACAATGAGCAGTTCTTC,CASSTYNEQFF
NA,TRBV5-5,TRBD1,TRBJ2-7,TGTGCCAGCAGCCCCCCGACAGGGTCCTACGAGCAGTACTTC,CASSPPTGSYEQYF
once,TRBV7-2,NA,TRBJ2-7,TGTGCCAGCAGCTTAGGGGCGGGGACCGAGCAGTACTTC,CASSLGAGTEQYF
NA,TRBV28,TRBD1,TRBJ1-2,TGTGCCAGCAGGTACCGAGGGACAGGGGCCGGCTACACCTTC,CASRYRGTGAGYTF
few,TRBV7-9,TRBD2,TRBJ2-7,TGTGCCAGCAGCTTATACGGGGGGAGCGAGCAGTACTTC,CASSLYGGSEQYF
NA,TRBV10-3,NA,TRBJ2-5,TGTGCCATCAGCGATGGGGGCTTCCAAGAGACCCAGTACTTC,CAISDGGFQETQYF
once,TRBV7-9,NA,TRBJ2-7,TGTGCCAGCAGCTTAGGTTGGATCGAGACTAGAGAGTACGAGCAGTACTTC,CASSLGWIETREYEQYF
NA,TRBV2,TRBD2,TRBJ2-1,TGTGCCAGCAGTGAAATCTCTAGCGGGAGCAGAGGTGAGCAGTTCTTC,CASSEISSGSRGEQFF
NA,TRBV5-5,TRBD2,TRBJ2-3,TGTGCCAGCAGCCCGGGACTAGCGGGGAGAGTAGATACGCAGTATTTT,CASSPGLAGRVDTQYF
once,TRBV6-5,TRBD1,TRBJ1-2,TGTGCCAGCAGACAACCGGGACAGTACTATGGCTACACCTTC,CASRQPGQYYGYTF
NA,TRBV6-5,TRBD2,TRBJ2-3,TGTGCCAGCAGTTACTCACCGGGAGGGCCGGGAGATACGCAGTATTTT,CASSYSPGGPGDTQYF
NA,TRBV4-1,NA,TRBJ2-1,TGCGCCAGCAGCCAGCGCGGCGGGTCCTACAATGAGCAGTTCTTC,CASSQRGGSYNEQFF
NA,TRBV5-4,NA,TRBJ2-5,TGTGCCAGCAGCTCGTGGGTTAGCGAGACCCAGTACTTC,CASSSWVSETQYF
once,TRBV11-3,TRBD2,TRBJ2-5,TGTGCCAGCAGCCCCGGGACTAGCGGGAGAGAGGAAGAGACCCAGTACTTC,CASSPGTSGREEETQYF
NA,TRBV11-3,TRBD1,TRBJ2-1,TGTGCCAGCAGCTTCGGGACGACAGGGAATGAGCAGTTCTTC,CASSFGTTGNEQFF
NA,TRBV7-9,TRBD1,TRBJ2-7,TGTGCCAGCAGACCAGGACAGGGTAGTTTCGGGCAGTACTTC,CASRPGQGSFGQYF
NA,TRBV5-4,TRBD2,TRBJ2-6,TGTGCCAGCAGCCGACCGGGACTAGCGGGTTCTAACGTCCTGACTTTC,CASSRPGLAGSNVLTF
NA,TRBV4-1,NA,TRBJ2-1,TGCGCCAGCAGCCAAGGCCAGCGGACCTACAATGAGCAGTTCTTC,CASSQGQRTYNEQFF
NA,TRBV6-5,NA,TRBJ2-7,TGTGCCAGTCGTCGGGACACCTACGAGCAGTACTTC,CASRRDTYEQYF
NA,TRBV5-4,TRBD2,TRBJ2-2,TGTGCCAGCAGCCACGGGACTAGCTTATCCGGGGAGCTGTTTTTT,CASSHGTSLSGELFF
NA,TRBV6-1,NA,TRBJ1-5,TGTGCCAGCAGTGACCGGGCCTTAAGCGGCAATCAGCCCCAGCATTTT,CASSDRALSGNQPQHF
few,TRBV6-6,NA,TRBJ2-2,TGTGCCAGCAGCCTCACGGGGGAGCTGTTTTTT,CASSLTGELFF
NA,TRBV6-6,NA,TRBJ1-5,TGTGCCAGCAGTTACTCGAGGGACACCTATCAGCCCCAGCATTTT,CASSYSRDTYQPQHF
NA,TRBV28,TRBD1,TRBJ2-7,TGTGCCAGCAGGCGGGACAGGGTCTACGAGCAGTACTTC,CASRRDRVYEQYF
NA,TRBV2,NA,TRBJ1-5,TGTGCCAGCAGTGCTGGACAGACCAATAGCAATCAGCCCCAGCATTTT,CASSAGQTNSNQPQHF
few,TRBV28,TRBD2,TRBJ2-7,TGTGCCAGCAGTCACCCGGGACTAGCGGAAAATTCCTACGAGCAGTACTTC,CASSHPGLAENSYEQYF
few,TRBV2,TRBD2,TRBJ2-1,TGTGCCAGCAGTGGCCCTAGCGGATCCTACAATGAGCAGTTCTTC,CASSGPSGSYNEQFF
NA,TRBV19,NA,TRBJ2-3,TGTGCCAGTAGTGCAATAGGGGTCGAGGCAGATACGCAGTATTTT,CASSAIGVEADTQYF
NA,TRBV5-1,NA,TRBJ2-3,TGCGCCAGCAGCTCGGCCGCGGCGTACAGCACAGATACGCAGTATTTT,CASSSAAAYSTDTQYF
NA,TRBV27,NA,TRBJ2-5,TGTGCCAGCAGCTGGGGTTACAACCGGGAGACCCAGTACTTC,CASSWGYNRETQYF
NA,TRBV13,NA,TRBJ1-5,TGTGCCAGCAGCTTAGGCAGAGGGTCGGACAATCAGCCCCAGCATTTT,CASSLGRGSDNQPQHF
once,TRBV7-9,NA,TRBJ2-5,TGTGCCAGCAGCTTTGGAGGGACAGAGACCCAGTACTTC,CASSFGGTETQYF